A single TCR beta chain is shown here with its context. The antigen remains undetermined. In making TCR cDNA, 5'RACE template switching added a universal primer site and UMIs to it. Each CDR3 protein gets one entry after TCRdb re-called the 5' RACE reads with MiXCR. This table has around 600,000 distinct CDR3 sequences, roughly 12% appearing once. The data were obtained in a study of T cells after yellow fever vaccination. Study at large: For low cell numbers, libraries were made with SMART-Seq v4 Ultra Low Input.

The germline V gene encodes CDR1 LNHDA and CDR2 SQIVND (reference sequence). The trim removed 4 bases at V and 3 bases at J, leaving 6 bases unmatched. CDR3 length: 15 residues. General observations from the study: A limited proportion of clonotypes was detected within both the CD4 and CD8 compartments. Though weaker, the secondary response peaked faster, on day 5 versus 15.

Material: PBMCs, obtained on the day of the yellow fever booster vaccination. This TCR came from a man aged 30 to 39 who received the YFV17D yellow fever vaccine. The V call is TRBV19, the J call TRBJ2-7, with 10 nucleotides matching TRBD2. The DNA for the CDR3 is TGTGCCAGTAGTAGAAGACTAGCGGGCAACTACGAGCAGTACTTC. Translated, it gives CASSRRLAGNYEQYF.